The 30 T cell receptor beta chains presented below share a single source sample, sequenced in a study of blood T cells in healthy people across ages. A sample-barcoded 5' primer and a J-beta primer mix were used in a second PCR of roughly 7 to 11 cycles. TCRdb redid the calling of the 5' RACE reads with MiXCR, one entry per CDR3 protein. The data show about 1,400,000 distinct CDR3 sequences, 35% to 45% seen once. The sequencing input was blood. These receptors all come from a woman younger than 35 in good health.

This clonotype has just a few counts. The chain has TRBV7-9 and TRBJ2-2; D may be TRBD1 (6 bases). This CDR3 contains 15 residues. Trimming removed 5 bases at V and 13 bases at J, with 23 bases between. Germline values: CDR1 SEHNR, CDR2 FQNEAQ (reference sequence). CDR3 amino acids: CASSRIQGSEEALFF. The CDR3 bases are TGTGCCAGCAGCCGCATCCAGGGGTCGGAGGAAGCGCTGTTTTTT.

This chain uses TRBV3-1 with TRBJ2-1; D is ambiguous. This CDR3 spans 16 amino acids. V dropped 5 bases and J dropped 0 bases, with 14 bases sitting between them. Germline-derived CDR1 and CDR2 are LGHDT and YNNKEL (reference sequence). In DNA form, the CDR3 reads TGTGCCAGCAGCACAAACAAGTGGAGCTCCTACAATGAGCAGTTCTTC. Translating it yields CASSTNKWSSYNEQFF.

The rearrangement uses TRBV7-7 and TRBJ2-1; TRBD2 is a possible D gene (5 bases). Germline CDR1 SSHAT, CDR2 FNYEAQ (reference sequence). The CDR3 has 16 amino acids. The germline V and J ends were trimmed by 2 bases and 5 bases, with 16 bases remaining between them. The CDR3 here is CASSLTGRAGDNEQFF. The CDR3 DNA follows: TGTGCCAGCAGCTTAACCGGCCGGGCCGGGGACAATGAGCAGTTCTTC.

This clonotype was seen a few times. The rearrangement uses TRBV20-1 and TRBJ1-2; D remains ambiguous. The V end was cut by 0 bases, the J end by 8 bases, with 16 bases between. The CDR3 consists of 14 residues. Germline V CDR1 and CDR2: DFQATT, SNEGSKA (reference sequence). CDR3: CSARDARAGSGYTF. Written as DNA, the CDR3 is TGCAGTGCTAGAGACGCAAGGGCGGGGAGCGGCTACACCTTC.

This chain joins TRBV28 and TRBJ1-2; 8 nucleotides match TRBD1. Trimming cost V 1 base and J 0 bases; bases outside gene matches: 7. CDR1 and CDR2 (germline): MDHEN, SYDVKM. CDR3 size: 17 residues. In DNA form, the CDR3 reads TGTGCCAGCAGTTTATATGATCAGGGGGCGGCTAACTATGGCTACACCTTC. Its protein is CASSLYDQGAANYGYTF.

The genes are TRBV10-2 and TRBJ2-2; no clear D. The V and J ends lost 8 bases and 6 bases respectively, with 22 bases between them. Germline loops: CDR1 WSHSY, CDR2 SAAADI. The CDR3 has 16 residues. The chain's CDR3 is CASFLYEDHVPGELFF. The CDR3 DNA is TGCGCCAGCTTCTTATACGAGGACCATGTTCCCGGGGAGCTGTTTTTT.

This clonotype was observed a handful of times. As DNA, the CDR3 is TGCAGTGCGCCTCAGGGACCTGGTTCTGGCTACACCTTC. Protein sequence: CSAPQGPGSGYTF. The chain has TRBV20-1 and TRBJ1-2; TRBD1 is a possible D gene (5 bases). The V gene lost 6 bases and the J gene lost 7 bases, with 18 bases spanning the gap. The CDR3 is 13 amino acids. The germline V gene encodes CDR1 DFQATT and CDR2 SNEGSKA (reference sequence).

The chain links TRBV20-1 to TRBJ1-3; D gene uncertain. The CDR3 has 15 amino acids. The germline CDR1 and CDR2 sequences are DFQATT and SNEGSKA (reference sequence). The ends were cut back, 5 bases at V and 0 bases at J, with 14 bases in the middle. In nucleotides, the CDR3 is TGCAGTGCTGGGAGACGGCTTTCCTCTGGAAACACCATATATTTT. This gives the protein CSAGRRLSSGNTIYF.

This clonotype has a handful of counts. The V gene is TRBV6-1, the J gene TRBJ2-7; 7 bases are a match to TRBD2. This CDR3 has 16 amino acids. Germline V gene data show CDR1 as MNHNS and CDR2 as SASEGT. V trimming: 3 bases; J trimming: 3 bases; junction bases outside the gene matches: 11. The CDR3 DNA reads TGTGCCAGCAGTGATACCGAAGCGGGATATATCTACGAGCAGTACTTC. Its protein is CASSDTEAGYIYEQYF.

V and J are TRBV4-1 and TRBJ2-4; D may be TRBD1 (6 bases). Near its end, the DNA agrees better with TRBJ2-7, so the J call may be wrong. Germline values: CDR1 MGHRA, CDR2 YSYEKL. The CDR3 runs 15 residues. This chain's CDR3 is CASSQVDRNNYEQYF. CDR3 bases: TGCGCCAGCAGCCAAGTTGACAGGAATAACTACGAGCAGTACTTC.

The chain recombines TRBV5-1 with TRBJ2-5; D unresolved. Trimming left V 0 bases short and J 5 bases short, with 11 bases between. This CDR3 is built from 14 residues. Germline loops: CDR1 SGHRS, CDR2 YFSETQ. CDR3 in amino acids: CASSLGGTMETQYF. As DNA, the CDR3 is TGCGCCAGCAGCTTGGGGGGAACAATGGAGACCCAGTACTTC.

This clonotype was recorded many times. The V gene is TRBV4-1, the J gene TRBJ2-1, with unresolved D. The CDR3 sequence is 12 residues long. Trimming stripped 0 bases from V and 7 bases from J, with 4 bases between. Looked up from germline, CDR1 is MGHRA and CDR2 is YSYEKL. CDR3 coding DNA: TGCGCCAGCAGCCAAGAATTGAATGAGCAGTTCTTC. As protein: CASSQELNEQFF.

This chain uses TRBV12-3 or TRBV12-4 with TRBJ2-5; D is perhaps TRBD2 (6 bases). The ends were cut back, 4 bases at V and 11 bases at J, with 20 bases in the middle. The CDR3 runs 14 residues. The CDR3 spells CASSSGLNLGEQYF. For the CDR3, the DNA is TGTGCCAGCAGTTCGGGACTGAATCTTGGTGAGCAGTACTTC.

V and J are TRBV18 and TRBJ2-1; D call uncertain. CDR3 size: 15 residues. The germline gives CDR1 KGHSH, CDR2 LQKENI. V shed 1 base and J shed 4 bases, with 11 bases lying between them. In DNA form, the CDR3 reads TGTGCCAGCTCACCACTAGGGTTGACTTACAATGAGCAGTTCTTC. As protein: CASSPLGLTYNEQFF.

The CDR3 region has the DNA TGTGCCAGCAGCGGATACAGCGGGGCCAAAAACATTCAGTACTTC. This gives the protein CASSGYSGAKNIQYF. V gene TRBV6-5 combines with J gene TRBJ2-4, with D possibly matching TRBD2 (6 bases). V was cut by 6 bases and J by 1 base, with 13 bases left in between. The CDR3 extends over 15 amino acids. In germline, CDR1 is MNHEY, CDR2 SVGAGI.

The gene calls are TRBV24-1 and TRBJ2-1; D is undetermined. CDR3 length equals 13 residues. Per the germline V gene, CDR1 is KGHDR and CDR2 is SFDVKD. V was trimmed by 2 bases and J by 12 bases, leaving 13 bases between them. CDR3 bases: TGTGCCACCAGTGATTCCAACGGGCTCGGGCAGTTCTTC. It translates to CATSDSNGLGQFF.

This clonotype has more than one count but fewer than ten. The genes are TRBV7-9 and TRBJ2-7; 11 positions match TRBD2. Germline V gene lookup returns CDR1 SEHNR and CDR2 FQNEAQ (reference sequence). The CDR3 runs 13 residues. Losses at the gene ends were 3 bases for V and 10 bases for J; bases not matched to a gene: 5. This chain's CDR3 is CASSLTSGIDQYF. CDR3 nucleotides: TGTGCCAGCAGCTTGACTAGCGGGATAGATCAGTACTTC.

This clonotype turned up a few times. The chain carries TRBV20-1 and TRBJ2-7; TRBD1 agrees at 11 bases. After removal of 5 bases from V and 2 bases from J, the junction contained 5 bases not matched to a gene. CDR1 and CDR2 (germline): DFQATT, SNEGSKA (reference sequence). The CDR3 sequence is 14 residues long. CDR3 sequence: CSASGQGVTYEQYF. The CDR3 DNA reads TGCAGTGCTTCGGGACAGGGGGTCACCTACGAGCAGTACTTC.

The chain combines TRBV20-1 with TRBJ2-1; 9 nucleotides line up with TRBD2. This CDR3 has 15 residues. Unmatched junction bases numbered 15, after V lost 5 bases and J lost 10 bases. The germline CDR1 and CDR2 sequences are DFQATT and SNEGSKA (reference sequence). This CDR3 reads CSAEGTPGLADEQFF. The CDR3 DNA reads TGCAGTGCTGAGGGGACCCCGGGACTAGCAGACGAGCAGTTCTTC.

The chain uses TRBV18 and TRBJ2-4, with D maybe TRBD1 (5 bases). This CDR3 comprises 16 residues. Trimming took 3 bases from V and 5 from J, leaving 17 bases between them. CDR1 is KGHSH, CDR2 LQKENI, per germline. The CDR3 DNA reads TGTGCCAGCTCACCTAAGTCGACAGCCGTCCAAAACATTCAGTACTTC. It specifies CASSPKSTAVQNIQYF.

This clonotype was seen only a few times. The chain joins TRBV10-2 to TRBJ2-4, with a possible D match to TRBD1 (5 bases). V was cut by 6 bases and J by 6 bases, with 15 bases left in between. The germline gives CDR1 WSHSY, CDR2 SAAADI. The CDR3 extends over 14 amino acids. CDR3 coding DNA: TGCGCCAGCAGACCGGACACCGTTCGAAACATTCAGTACTTC. Its protein is CASRPDTVRNIQYF.

J is TRBJ2-5 and V is TRBV28, with D perhaps assigned TRBD1 or TRBD2 (6 bases each). The V end was cut by 7 bases, the J end by 5 bases, with 11 bases between. In germline, CDR1 is MDHEN, CDR2 SYDVKM. The CDR3 consists of 12 residues. The CDR3 here is CASTRGGETQYF. The CDR3 DNA sequence: TGTGCCAGCACCCGAGGGGGGGAGACCCAGTACTTC. Full variable domain (rest looked up from reference TRBV28 and TRBJ2-5): DVKVTQSSRYLVKRTGEKVFLECVQDMDHENMFWYRQDPGLGLRLIYFSYDVKMKEKGDIPEGYSVSREKKERFSLILESASTNQTSMYLCASTRGGETQYFGPGTRLLVL.

The chain couples TRBV28 to TRBJ2-5; TRBD1 might be the D (6 bases). There are 13 residues in the CDR3. The V end was cut by 11 bases, the J end by 2 bases, with 15 bases between. Germline values: CDR1 MDHEN, CDR2 SYDVKM. For the CDR3, the DNA is TGTGCCTGCGGACAGCCCCAACAAGAGACCCAGTACTTC. Translated, it gives CACGQPQQETQYF.

This clonotype was found many times. The chain joins TRBV27 to TRBJ1-6, with 11 bases aligning to TRBD1. Germline CDR1 reads MNHEY; CDR2 reads SMNVEV (reference sequence). This CDR3 has 15 amino acids. V lost 5 bases, J lost 7 bases, and 4 bases stayed unmatched. DNA of the CDR3: TGTGCCAGCAGTGCAGGGACAGGGGGGAATTCACCCCTCCACTTT. It is translated as CASSAGTGGNSPLHF.

This clonotype was picked up a small number of times. V gene TRBV20-1 combines with J gene TRBJ2-5, with 7 bases fitting TRBD1. Trimming took 5 bases from V and 5 from J; bases not matched to a gene: 8. The CDR3 is 13 residues long. Germline values: CDR1 DFQATT, CDR2 SNEGSKA (reference sequence). CDR3 in DNA: TGCAGTGCTCCACGACAGGGTGTGGAGACCCAGTACTTC. It translates to CSAPRQGVETQYF.

V gene TRBV10-3 combines with J gene TRBJ1-2, with D hard to call. V dropped 2 bases and J dropped 6 bases, with 7 bases sitting between them. This CDR3 has 12 amino acids. Germline CDR1 reads ENHRY; CDR2 reads SYGVKD. The CDR3 region is CAISETTDGYTF. The CDR3 region has the DNA TGTGCCATCAGTGAGACTACAGATGGCTACACCTTC.

This clonotype has just a few counts. The V and J genes are TRBV27 and TRBJ1-2, with D hard to call. Trimming took 8 bases from V and 2 from J, leaving 18 bases between them. Germline CDR1 and CDR2: MNHEY and SMNVEV (reference sequence). This CDR3 contains 15 residues. In DNA, the CDR3 is TGTGCCAGCGGACCCCCCGAAGGGTCGAACTATGGCTACACCTTC. Its protein is CASGPPEGSNYGYTF.

V and J are TRBV12-3 or TRBV12-4 and TRBJ2-7, with D perhaps TRBD1 (5 bases). Trimming took 2 bases from V and 7 from J, leaving 18 bases between them. The CDR3 runs to 15 residues. CDR3 bases: TGTGCCAGCAGTTTAAATCTGGCAGGGTCGAATGAGCAGTACTTC. Translation gives CASSLNLAGSNEQYF.

This clonotype was detected a few times. The rearrangement uses TRBV20-1 and TRBJ1-4; weak D call: TRBD1 (6 bases). V lost 1 base and J lost 2, with 14 bases in between. This CDR3 has 16 amino acids. Per germline, CDR1 DFQATT and CDR2 SNEGSKA (reference sequence). The CDR3 sequence: CSARALGGATNEKLFF. DNA of the CDR3: TGCAGTGCTAGAGCTCTTGGGGGGGCCACTAATGAAAAACTGTTTTTT.

This clonotype was recorded a few times. The chain combines TRBV7-2 with TRBJ2-3; D remains unclear. Germline V lookup: CDR1 SGHTA, CDR2 FQGNSA. The CDR3 is 15 amino acids. Trimming took 5 bases from V and 4 from J, leaving 16 bases between them. The CDR3 DNA is TGTGCCAGCAGCCGCCGTGCGAGCGAGCCAGATACGCAGTATTTT. It is translated as CASSRRASEPDTQYF.